Each of the 2 T cell receptor beta chains below was sequenced from the same sample in a study of T-cell reconstitution after alpha-beta-depleted transplantation in children. TCRbeta library construction was performed incorporating unique molecular identifiers. MiXCR, applied by TCRdb to the PCR reads, yields one record per CDR3 protein. The sample shows some 240,000 distinct CDR3 sequences, 9.7% of them seen only once. The starting material was PBMCs from the stem cell graft donor, obtained from the stem cell graft. The receptors stem from a human donor who donated a stem cell graft to a child with SCID.

This clonotype came up many times. The chain employs TRBV5-1 and TRBJ2-5, with 12 bases identical to TRBD2. Germline lookup yields CDR1 SGHRS and CDR2 YFSETQ. V gave up 5 bases and J gave up 5 bases; unmatched junction bases: 13. There are 17 residues in the CDR3. This CDR3 is CASSPDPSGGAAETQYF. CDR3 DNA: TGCGCCAGCAGTCCAGACCCTAGCGGGGGGGCCGCCGAGACCCAGTACTTC.

This clonotype was detected ten times or more. The chain combines TRBV5-1 with TRBJ2-1; 7 nucleotides agree with TRBD1. The germline V gene encodes CDR1 SGHRS and CDR2 YFSETQ. J lost 4 bases, V lost 4 bases, and 8 bases had no gene match. The CDR3 length is 15 residues. CDR3 protein: CASSARGQLYNEQFF. The CDR3 coding sequence is TGCGCCAGCAGCGCTCGGGGACAGTTATACAATGAGCAGTTCTTC.